Shown below are 12 T cell receptor beta chains from a single sample sequenced in a study of blood T cells in healthy people across ages. A second PCR of roughly 6 to 12 cycles used a sample-barcoded 5' primer and a J-beta primer mix. TCRdb itself ran the 5' RACE reads through MiXCR, one entry per CDR3 protein. The data hold about 1 million distinct CDR3 sequences, with under 30% observed a single time. The data were also submitted as part of a second study, on T cells of mothers and their children.

The specimen was blood. These receptors all stem from a girl aged 2 to 10 in good health.

This clonotype was seen more than once but under ten times. V is TRBV2 and J is TRBJ1-1; 7 positions agree with TRBD1. The germline CDR1 and CDR2 sequences are SNHLY and FYNNEI. The CDR3 has 12 amino acids. With V trimmed by 6 bases and J by 11 bases, 9 bases remained unmatched. This CDR3 reads CASSGTGARAFF. The DNA for the CDR3 is TGTGCCAGCAGCGGAACAGGGGCGAGGGCTTTCTTT.

The chain uses TRBV28 and TRBJ2-1; maybe TRBD1 (6 bases). Between the trimmed V and J ends, which lost 5 bases and 5 bases, there was a span of 19 bases. CDR1 is MDHEN and CDR2 is SYDVKM in the germline V gene. The CDR3 runs 16 residues. The DNA for the CDR3 is TGTGCCAGCAGTAACCCCAGGGGCGGAAGGGACAATGAGCAGTTCTTC. Protein sequence: CASSNPRGGRDNEQFF.

The chain has TRBV4-1 and TRBJ2-1; possible D gene TRBD1, 5 bases. The CDR3 has 12 amino acids. From germline, CDR1 is MGHRA and CDR2 YSYEKL. V lost 2 bases to trimming and J lost 10 bases, with 9 bases between them. The CDR3 sequence: CASSQQGVEQFF. The CDR3 DNA sequence: TGCGCCAGCAGCCAACAGGGTGTAGAGCAGTTCTTC.

This clonotype was counted between two and nine times. The V and J genes are TRBV20-1 and TRBJ1-4; D gene unclear. The CDR3 totals 14 residues. V was trimmed by 2 bases and J by 0 bases, leaving 7 bases between them. CDR1 is DFQATT and CDR2 is SNEGSKA in the germline V gene (reference sequence). The CDR3 is CSARRPATNEKLFF. Written as DNA, the CDR3 is TGCAGTGCTAGAAGGCCTGCAACTAATGAAAAACTGTTTTTT.

The sample holds a few counts of this clonotype. The V and J genes are TRBV7-9 and TRBJ1-5; D might be TRBD1 (5 bases). With 4 bases removed from V and 0 bases from J, the gap between germline ends came to 19 bases. CDR3 length: 18 residues. CDR1 SEHNR and CDR2 FQNEAQ come from the germline V gene (reference sequence). In nucleotides, the CDR3 is TGTGCCAGCAGCTCGGGGCAGCCTTTCTTCTATAGCAATCAGCCCCAGCATTTT. The encoded protein is CASSSGQPFFYSNQPQHF. Drawing the rest from reference TRBV7-9 and TRBJ1-5, the complete variable domain is DTGVSQNPRHKITKRGQNVTFRCDPISEHNRLYWYRQTLGQGPEFLTYFQNEAQLEKSRLLSDRFSAERPKGSFSTLEIQRTEQGDSAMYLCASSSGQPFFYSNQPQHFGDGTRLSIL.

This rearrangement joins TRBV5-1 to TRBJ2-3; no firm D call. The CDR3 contains 15 residues. Germline lookup yields CDR1 SGHRS and CDR2 YFSETQ. Trimming removed 0 bases from V and 4 bases from J, with 12 bases in between. The CDR3 here is CASSLGPDRSDTQYF. CDR3 nucleotide sequence: TGCGCCAGCAGCTTGGGGCCGGACCGTTCAGATACGCAGTATTTT.

This clonotype was recorded a few times. The chain couples TRBV7-8 to TRBJ2-3; no clear D. The length of the CDR3 is 16 residues. CDR1 is SGHVS, CDR2 FQNEAQ, per germline. V gave up 1 base and J gave up 4 bases, with 15 bases separating them. CDR3 loop: CASSLGAGVVADTQYF. CDR3 in DNA: TGTGCCAGCAGCTTAGGGGCTGGGGTCGTGGCAGATACGCAGTATTTT.

The rearrangement links TRBV9 to TRBJ2-5; perhaps TRBD1 as D (6 bases). Matching the DNA end better, TRBJ2-1 makes the J call doubtful. This CDR3 is built from 15 residues. Germline values: CDR1 SGDLS, CDR2 YYNGEE. CDR3 in amino acids: CASSVDQGNYNEQFF. The CDR3 DNA reads as TGTGCCAGCAGCGTAGATCAGGGGAACTACAATGAGCAGTTCTTC.

This chain links TRBV7-9 with TRBJ1-1; TRBD1 agrees at 8 bases. This CDR3 has 16 residues. CDR1 SEHNR and CDR2 FQNEAQ come from the germline V gene (reference sequence). The junction had 4 bases not matched to a gene; V was cut back by 0 bases and J by 1 base. CDR3 coding DNA: TGTGCCAGCAGCTTAGCGACAGGGGCCACGAACACTGAAGCTTTCTTT. It is translated as CASSLATGATNTEAFF.

The genes are TRBV6-7 and TRBJ2-5, with 11 bases fitting TRBD2. TRBV6-7 is an ORF; its function is uncertain. The CDR3 consists of 16 residues. Trimming cost V 6 bases and J 2 bases; bases outside gene matches: 8. This chain's CDR3 is CASSRGLAVTQETQYF. As DNA, the CDR3 is TGTGCCAGCAGCAGGGGACTAGCGGTTACTCAAGAGACCCAGTACTTC.

The chain carries TRBV11-2 and TRBJ2-3; D possibly corresponds to TRBD1 (5 bases). CDR1 and CDR2 from the germline V gene are SGHAT and FQNNGV. The CDR3 has 14 residues. Between the trimmed V and J ends, which lost 4 bases and 10 bases, there was a span of 18 bases. The CDR3 is CASSSRIWQGAQYF. In DNA form, the CDR3 reads TGTGCCAGCAGCTCCCGCATTTGGCAGGGCGCGCAGTATTTT.

The chain links TRBV20-1 to TRBJ1-4; D perhaps matches TRBD1 (5 bases). The CDR3 spans 14 residues. The V and J ends lost 2 bases and 4 bases respectively, with 11 bases between them. Germline CDR1 is DFQATT and CDR2 is SNEGSKA (reference sequence). CDR3 region: CSARIRRVNEKLFF. As DNA, the CDR3 is TGCAGTGCTAGAATCCGCAGGGTTAATGAAAAACTGTTTTTT.